This T cell receptor (beta chain) was documented in a study of cytomegalovirus exposure and HLA in healthy donors. The PCR ran on 60 Vbeta and 13 Jbeta primers. Clones were read by immunoSEQ multiplex PCR, and TCRdb kept only the in-frame ones, dropping some. Among 150,000 to 200,000 clones listed, about four fifths were seen once. The donors gave bone marrow, and they were healthy. Of note for this clone: The antigen is not known.

Broader study findings: HLA allele associations emerged for under 20,000 TCR beta sequences in a later analysis, at 0.05 false discovery rate.

The receptor was isolated from a male donor in good health and CMV-seronegative. Material for sequencing was PBMCs.

CDR3 loop: CASSSSGGEVQPQHF. The CDR3 DNA reads as TGTGCCAGCAGTTCCAGTGGGGGCGAGGTTCAGCCCCAGCATTTT. The gene calls are TRBV28 and TRBJ1-5; D possibly corresponds to TRBD1 (6 bases). CDR3 length equals 15 residues. Between the trimmed V and J ends, which lost 4 bases and 6 bases, there was a span of 16 bases. Germline lookup yields CDR1 MDHEN and CDR2 SYDVKM.